These 14 T cell receptor beta chains came from one sample sequenced in a study of cytomegalovirus exposure and HLA in healthy donors. Both 60 Vbeta primers and 13 Jbeta primers went into the PCR. Repertoires were generated with immunoSEQ multiplex PCR, while TCRdb's copy carries only in-frame clones and drops some. The sample holds over 150,000 clones, around three quarters seen once. Sequencing input: PBMCs. These receptors all come from a man aged 35 to 55 in good health and CMV-seronegative.

Comments on this clone: This CDR3 is also generated by other DNA sequences in the sample. The chain recombines TRBV7-9 with TRBJ2-2; the match to TRBD2 covers 7 bases. The J segment lost 0 bases and the V segment lost 3 bases, leaving 1 base of the junction unmatched. The CDR3 contains 15 residues. Germline-derived CDR1 and CDR2 are SEHNR and FQNEAQ (reference sequence). DNA of the CDR3: TGTGCCAGCAGCTTGGGACTACCGAACACCGGGGAGCTGTTTTTT. It specifies CASSLGLPNTGELFF.

The chain carries TRBV6-1 and TRBJ1-2; D is unclear. Trimming shortened V by 1 base and J by 5 bases, and 11 bases separated the two germline ends. This CDR3 is 14 amino acids long. Germline values: CDR1 MNHNS, CDR2 SASEGT. CDR3 nucleotide sequence: TGTGCCAGCAGTGAAGGGTCTGACGGGTATGGCTACACCTTC. This gives the protein CASSEGSDGYGYTF.

The chain combines TRBV19 with TRBJ2-3; a weak D match, TRBD1 (5 bases). V lost 0 bases, J lost 2 bases, and 15 bases lay in between. Germline CDR1 reads LNHDA; CDR2 reads SQIVND (reference sequence). CDR3 length equals 17 residues. The CDR3 nucleotides are TGTGCCAGTAGTATAGATGGAGCAGGGTCTCTCACAGATACGCAGTATTTT. It translates to CASSIDGAGSLTDTQYF.

In regard to this clone: Mismatch with germline at one junction end may stem from a read error. The chain combines TRBV11-2 with TRBJ2-4, with 7 bases lining up with TRBD2. The CDR3 length is 14 residues. The germline CDR1 and CDR2 sequences are SGHAT and FQNNGV. CDR3 region: CASSPILAANSQYF. The CDR3 DNA is TGTGCCAGCAGCCCTATTCTAGCGGCAAACAGTCAGTACTTC.

The rearrangement joins TRBV6-5 to TRBJ2-2; the D gene is possibly TRBD1 (6 bases). Between the trimmed V and J ends, which lost 6 bases and 8 bases, there was a span of 22 bases. Germline V gene data show CDR1 as MNHEY and CDR2 as SVGAGI. The CDR3 consists of 16 residues. The CDR3, as DNA: TGTGCCAGCAGCTACGAAACCGGACAGCCGAGTGGGGAGCTGTTTTTT. It translates to CASSYETGQPSGELFF.

The gene calls are TRBV11-3 and TRBJ2-1, with D tentatively TRBD2 (6 bases). V lost 6 bases to trimming and J lost 7 bases, with 16 bases between them. CDR1 and CDR2 from the germline V gene are SGHNT and YENEEA. This CDR3 region has 14 residues. The CDR3 region has the DNA TGTGCCAGCAGTACCGGGACTGGGTTAAATGAGCAGTTCTTC. Translating gives CASSTGTGLNEQFF.

The chain has TRBV6-4 and TRBJ1-2; unclear D gene. From germline, CDR1 is MRHNA and CDR2 SNTAGT. The CDR3 has 17 residues. V lost 8 bases, J lost 5 bases, and 27 bases lay in between. Here the CDR3 reads CASSYWLGRAAGYGYTF. DNA for the CDR3: TGTGCCAGCTCCTATTGGTTGGGGAGGGCCGCGGGGTATGGCTACACCTTC.

The chain couples TRBV5-1 to TRBJ1-4, with D possibly TRBD1 on 6 matching bases. Germline CDR1 SGHRS, CDR2 YFSETQ. Trimming took 4 bases from V and 8 from J, leaving 21 bases between them. This CDR3 is built from 16 residues. The DNA for the CDR3 is TGCGCCAGCAGCCCCGTTCTGGGGGGGCAAAAAGAAAAACTGTTTTTT. Protein sequence: CASSPVLGGQKEKLFF.

The V and J genes are TRBV11-3 and TRBJ2-5, with 7 bases matching TRBD2. With V trimmed by 4 bases and J by 5 bases, 7 bases remained unmatched. The germline CDR1 and CDR2 sequences are SGHNT and YENEEA. The CDR3 is made up of 14 amino acids. The CDR3 region is CASSSDPRGETQYF. The CDR3 coding sequence is TGTGCCAGCAGCTCCGATCCGCGGGGGGAGACCCAGTACTTC.

J is TRBJ2-7 and V is TRBV6-5, with 12 nucleotides matching TRBD1. Germline CDR1 is MNHEY and CDR2 is SVGAGI. The CDR3 has 13 amino acids. The V segment lost 7 bases and the J segment 4 bases; nucleotides outside the gene matches: 2. The CDR3 protein is CASKGQGAYEQYF. In DNA, the CDR3 is TGTGCCAGCAAGGGACAGGGGGCATACGAGCAGTACTTC.

This sequence joins TRBV2 and TRBJ2-7; D is possibly TRBD1 (6 bases). The V gene lost 6 bases and the J gene lost 4 bases, with 13 bases spanning the gap. The CDR3 runs 13 residues. Germline loops: CDR1 SNHLY, CDR2 FYNNEI. The CDR3 DNA reads TGTGCCAGCAGATTGACAGGCGAATACGAGCAGTACTTC. Amino acids: CASRLTGEYEQYF.

CDR3 in amino acids: CASSLGQGDEQFF. CDR3 sequence (DNA): TGTGCCAGCTCACTCGGACAGGGCGATGAGCAGTTCTTC. The chain carries TRBV18 and TRBJ2-1; 8 bases match TRBD1. With V trimmed by 4 bases and J by 8 bases, 4 bases remained unmatched. The germline CDR1 and CDR2 sequences are KGHSH and LQKENI. This CDR3 comprises 13 residues.

This clone was recorded a few times. The genes are TRBV5-1 and TRBJ2-5; 15 nucleotides align to TRBD2. Looked up from germline, CDR1 is SGHRS and CDR2 is YFSETQ. V was clipped by 4 bases and J by 2 bases; unmatched bases: 6. This CDR3 has 17 residues. The CDR3 coding sequence is TGCGCCAGCAGCGGAGGGACTAGCGGGAGGATACAAGAGACCCAGTACTTC. This gives the protein CASSGGTSGRIQETQYF.

The chain has TRBV2 and TRBJ2-7; TRBD2 matches at 8 bases. The CDR3 covers 13 residues. Germline values: CDR1 SNHLY, CDR2 FYNNEI. J lost 0 bases, V lost 6 bases, and 1 base had no gene match. The CDR3 reads CASRAGASYEQYF. As DNA, the CDR3 is TGTGCCAGCAGAGCGGGGGCCTCCTACGAGCAGTACTTC.